What follows are 21 T cell receptor beta chains derived from one specimen sequenced in a study of T cell responses to AZD1222 COVID-19 vaccine. The table came from immunoSEQ multiplex PCR; TCRdb's copy has only in-frame clones and leaves some out. The table lists tens of thousands of clones, around 82% of them singletons. Sequencing was performed on peripheral blood, taken 28 days after the second AZD1222 dose. These receptors were obtained from an adult who received the AZD1222 COVID-19 vaccine.

The CDR3 protein is CASSLTATQYF. In DNA, the CDR3 is TGTGCCAGCAGTTTAACTGCTACGCAGTATTTT. The V gene is TRBV12-3 or TRBV12-4, the J gene TRBJ2-3, with D uncertain. This CDR3 spans 11 amino acids. Trimming took off 2 bases at V and 8 bases at J, with 5 bases between the two ends.

This clone was observed once. The chain carries TRBV28 and TRBJ1-2; 9 bases are a match to TRBD1. This CDR3 is 18 amino acids long. Trimming removed 6 bases from V and 4 bases from J; junction bases left unmatched: 18. Per the germline V gene, CDR1 is MDHEN and CDR2 is SYDVKM. In nucleotides, the CDR3 is TGTGCCAGCAGCACACTCGGGACAGGGAGGGAGGAGGGCTATGGCTACACCTTC. It translates to CASSTLGTGREEGYGYTF.

The rearrangement joins TRBV18 to TRBJ1-4, with D perhaps TRBD1 (5 bases). Trimming stripped 3 bases from V and 3 bases from J, with 11 bases between. Germline V gives CDR1 KGHSH, CDR2 LQKENI. CDR3 length equals 15 residues. CDR3 DNA sequence: TGTGCCAGCTCACCTAACCGGGACTCTAATGAAAAACTGTTTTTT. Its protein is CASSPNRDSNEKLFF. Using reference TRBV18 and TRBJ1-4 for the parts outside the CDR3, the full variable domain is NAGVMQNPRHLVRRRGQEARLRCSPMKGHSHVYWYRQLPEEGLKFMVYLQKENIIDESGMPKERFSAEFPKEGPSILRIQQVVRGDSAAYFCASSPNRDSNEKLFFGSGTQLSVL.

The chain is built from TRBV20-1 and TRBJ1-2; D may be TRBD1 (6 bases). CDR1 and CDR2 from the germline V gene are DFQATT and SNEGSKA (reference sequence). V was shortened by 3 bases and J by 4 bases, with 9 bases between the two germline ends. This CDR3 comprises 12 residues. The CDR3 DNA follows: TGCAGTGCTAGTGGGGGCGGCTATGGCTACACCTTC. Protein sequence: CSASGGGYGYTF.

This chain joins TRBV7-2 and TRBJ1-6; a possible D gene is TRBD1 (6 bases). Germline values: CDR1 SGHTA, CDR2 FQGNSA. V lost 2 bases, J lost 8 bases, and 10 bases lay in between. The CDR3 sequence is 14 residues long. The CDR3 here is CASSLKGGDSPLHF. CDR3 nucleotides: TGTGCCAGCAGCTTAAAAGGGGGGGATTCACCCCTCCACTTT. Filled out from reference TRBV7-2 and TRBJ1-6, the complete variable domain reads GAGVSQSPSNKVTEKGKDVELRCDPISGHTALYWYRQSLGQGLEFLIYFQGNSAPDKSGLPSDRFSAERTGGSVSTLTIQRTQQEDSAVYLCASSLKGGDSPLHFGNGTRLTVT.

For this clone: At one end, the junction sequence differs from germline, possibly due to a read error. The V gene is TRBV6-5, the J gene TRBJ2-7; no clear D. The CDR3 has 15 residues. Germline V gives CDR1 MNHEY, CDR2 SVGAGI. CDR3 bases: TGTGCCAGCATTTACCGCCGTGAGGACTCCTACGAGCAGTACTTC. Translation gives CASIYRREDSYEQYF.

The chain has TRBV7-9 and TRBJ2-7; 7 bases line up with TRBD2. V lost 5 bases and J lost 3; bases outside the gene matches: 4. The CDR3 covers 13 residues. The germline V gene has CDR1 SEHNR and CDR2 FQNEAQ (reference sequence). CDR3 in DNA: TGTGCCAGCAGCGCCGGGGGGAGCTACGAGCAGTACTTC. Translated, it gives CASSAGGSYEQYF.

The chain combines TRBV18 with TRBJ1-2, with a weak D call TRBD1 (5 bases). Trimming stripped 5 bases from V and 4 bases from J, with 11 bases between. This CDR3 has 13 residues. Per germline, CDR1 KGHSH and CDR2 LQKENI. The CDR3 protein is CASSSRGIYGYTF. The CDR3 region has the DNA TGTGCCAGCTCATCAAGGGGAATCTATGGCTACACCTTC.

The chain recombines TRBV3-1 (or the pseudogene TRBV3-2) with TRBJ2-7, with a weak D call TRBD1 (6 bases). Per the germline V gene, CDR1 is LGHDT and CDR2 is YNNKEL (reference sequence). The CDR3 length is 13 residues. V was trimmed by 4 bases and J by 3 bases, leaving 10 bases between them. CDR3 residues: CASSPNRVYEQYF. The CDR3, as DNA: TGTGCCAGCAGCCCCAACAGGGTCTACGAGCAGTACTTC.

The sample holds a few counts of this clone. This rearrangement joins TRBV5-4 to TRBJ2-1; 15 positions agree with TRBD2. The J segment lost 10 bases and the V segment lost 4 bases, leaving 15 bases of the junction unmatched. This CDR3 is 18 amino acids long. Germline-derived CDR1 and CDR2 are SGHNT and YYREEE (reference sequence). CDR3 residues: CASSLTTPGLAGGDEQFF. DNA of the CDR3: TGTGCCAGCAGCCTGACAACACCGGGACTAGCGGGGGGTGACGAGCAGTTCTTC.

There are a few counts of this clone. The rearrangement uses TRBV19 and TRBJ2-3; the D gene is possibly TRBD1 (6 bases). The CDR3 consists of 14 residues. V gave up 5 bases and J gave up 5 bases, with 14 bases separating them. Per germline, CDR1 LNHDA and CDR2 SQIVND (reference sequence). The CDR3 spells CASSPTGWGDTQYF. The DNA for the CDR3 is TGTGCCAGTAGTCCCACAGGGTGGGGAGATACGCAGTATTTT.

This rearrangement joins TRBV5-5 to TRBJ2-7; 8 nucleotides align to TRBD1. Germline assignment: CDR1 SGHKS and CDR2 YYEKEE (reference sequence). The ends lost 4 bases at V and 4 bases at J; junction bases unmatched: 4. This CDR3 is built from 13 residues. DNA for the CDR3: TGTGCCAGCAGCACGGACAGGGCTTACGAGCAGTACTTC. It specifies CASSTDRAYEQYF.

In this sample, this clone turned up a few times. The gene calls are TRBV5-1 and TRBJ2-7, with TRBD1 matching 9 bases. The CDR3 sequence is 15 residues long. V was clipped by 3 bases and J by 5 bases; unmatched bases: 9. The germline CDR1 and CDR2 sequences are SGHRS and YFSETQ. The DNA of the CDR3 is TGCGCCAGCAGCTACCAGGGACAGGGAGCCCACGAGCAGTACTTC. This codes for CASSYQGQGAHEQYF.

V usage is TRBV4-2 and J usage is TRBJ2-3; D ambiguous. V lost 0 bases and J 4 bases, leaving 5 bases between the germline ends. CDR1 and CDR2 (germline): LGHNA, YNFKEQ. The CDR3 consists of 13 residues. CDR3 sequence reads: CASSQEPPDTQYF. The CDR3 coding sequence is TGTGCCAGCAGCCAAGAACCTCCAGATACGCAGTATTTT.

The table lists this clone with a few counts. The chain couples TRBV28 to TRBJ1-6; D unclear. This CDR3 region has 16 residues. The germline V gene encodes CDR1 MDHEN and CDR2 SYDVKM. Between the trimmed V and J ends, which lost 6 bases and 6 bases, there was a span of 18 bases. The CDR3 DNA sequence: TGTGCCAGCAGCGGGTTACACGGGGAGACTAATTCACCCCTCCACTTT. This gives the protein CASSGLHGETNSPLHF.

About this clone itself: The same CDR3 arises from other DNA sequences in this sample as well. The rearrangement uses TRBV28 and TRBJ1-6; D is possibly TRBD1 (5 bases). Germline loops: CDR1 MDHEN, CDR2 SYDVKM. The CDR3 is 16 amino acids. V lost 5 bases, J lost 1 base, and 12 bases lay in between. The CDR3 nucleotides are TGTGCCAGCAGTCCTGGGGGGGGGTCCTATAATTCACCCCTCCACTTT. It specifies CASSPGGGSYNSPLHF.

J is TRBJ2-6 and V is TRBV7-2; no clear D gene. The V end lost 3 bases, the J end lost 4 bases, and 13 bases lay between the germline ends. Per germline, CDR1 SGHTA and CDR2 FQGNSA. The length of the CDR3 is 16 residues. CDR3 nucleotides: TGTGCCAGCAGCTTTTGGGTAGGGTCCGGGGCCAACGTCCTGACTTTC. It encodes CASSFWVGSGANVLTF.

The chain joins TRBV6-1 to TRBJ2-2; no firm D call. V lost 6 bases, J lost 0 bases, and 26 bases lay in between. This CDR3 contains 20 residues. Germline V gene data show CDR1 as MNHNS and CDR2 as SASEGT. In DNA, the CDR3 is TGTGCCAGCAGAGAATCCGGGTCCTACCAAACCATATCGAACACCGGGGAGCTGTTTTTT. Residues: CASRESGSYQTISNTGELFF.

The genes are TRBV19 and TRBJ1-1, with 8 bases fitting TRBD1. Germline CDR1 and CDR2: LNHDA and SQIVND (reference sequence). This CDR3 is built from 12 residues. Trimming took 8 bases from V and 7 from J; bases not matched to a gene: 6. The CDR3 here is CASQGAGIEAFF. CDR3 DNA sequence: TGTGCCAGTCAGGGGGCGGGGATTGAAGCTTTCTTT.

The chain employs TRBV10-1 and TRBJ2-7, with a weak D call TRBD2 (5 bases). The V end lost 8 bases, the J end lost 6 bases, and 17 bases lay between the germline ends. There are 13 residues in the CDR3. Germline V gene data show CDR1 as WNHNN and CDR2 as SYGVQD (reference sequence). In nucleotides, the CDR3 is TGCGCCAGCTCCCCAAGGAGAGGGAGCGAGCAGTACTTC. Translated, it gives CASSPRRGSEQYF.

The V call is TRBV7-8, the J call TRBJ2-7; D is uncertain. The CDR3 contains 16 residues. CDR1 and CDR2 (germline): SGHVS, FQNEAQ. Between the trimmed V and J ends, which lost 5 bases and 1 base, there was a span of 18 bases. CDR3 loop: CASSHGRFQRSYEQYF. The CDR3, as DNA: TGTGCCAGCAGCCACGGACGTTTCCAACGGTCCTACGAGCAGTACTTC.